Detailed here is one T cell receptor beta chain. Antigen specificity is unknown. J gave up 1 base and V 1 base, and 6 bases lay outside the gene matches. The length of the CDR3 is 16 residues. From germline, CDR1 is SGHDT and CDR2 YYEEEE. The data belong to a study of OX40 agonist ivuxolimab in advanced cancers. About the study: Patients in dose escalation had liver, melanoma, kidney or head and neck cancers. Partial responses occurred in three patients (one hepatocellular carcinoma, two cutaneous melanoma). Points from the study as a whole: Undetermined was the antigen specificity of the expanded peripheral T cells. Dose levels from 0.1 to 3.0 mg/kg saw CD4+ and CD8+ blood T cells expand clonally by week 6.

Profiling relied on immunoSEQ multiplex PCR, and the TCRdb table lists in-frame clones only, not all of them. Counted here are about 38,000 clones, over 70% occurring once; the ten biggest clones make up under 35%. The TCR originated in an adult with an advanced solid tumor such as melanoma, head and neck, liver or kidney cancer. This chain joins TRBV5-6 and TRBJ2-3; 7 bases are a match to TRBD1. Sequenced here: CD4+ or CD8+ T cells sorted from blood, sampled in a trial of the OX40 agonist ivuxolimab. This CDR3 is CASSLTTGVGTDTQYF. In DNA form, the CDR3 reads TGTGCCAGCAGCTTGACAACAGGGGTCGGCACAGATACGCAGTATTTT.